This T cell receptor (beta chain) appears in the sequencing data of a study of cytomegalovirus exposure and HLA in healthy donors. Study-wide points: V- and J-gene trimming in TCR beta was tied to a missense DCLRE1C variant by an analysis performed later. Association of 15,000 to 20,000 TCR beta sequences with HLA alleles was found at 0.05 false discovery rate in a later analysis.

As to this clone: Its antigen is as yet unknown.

Vbeta (60) and Jbeta (13) primers were used in the PCR. Repertoires were generated with immunoSEQ multiplex PCR, while TCRdb's copy carries only in-frame clones and drops some. The sample lists 55,000 to 85,000 clones, 86% occurring once. CDR3 size: 23 residues. The clonotype comes from a woman in her 30s in good health and CMV-seronegative. Sequencing was done on a sample of PBMCs. The chain carries TRBV21-1 and TRBJ2-6; TRBD1, the table's D call, lacks a check against the DNA. TRBV21-1 is given as a pseudogene. The CDR3 region has the DNA TGTGCCAGCAGCTCACGAGGGCCGTACCGGGACAGGGGGCTTTTTACTGGGGCCAACGTCCTGACTTTC. The encoded protein is CASSSRGPYRDRGLFTGANVLTF.